This TCR beta chain emerged from a study of T cell responses to AZD1222 COVID-19 vaccine. Assay used: immunoSEQ multiplex PCR; TCRdb lists only in-frame clones, some missing. The sample yields about 130,000 clones, around 90% seen once. This receptor was identified in an adult who received the AZD1222 COVID-19 vaccine. Sample: peripheral blood, taken 28 days after the second AZD1222 dose.

CDR3 residues: CASSLWVTRARQYEQYF. CDR3 DNA sequence: TGTGCCAGCAGCTTATGGGTCACTAGGGCCAGACAATACGAGCAGTACTTC. The rearrangement joins TRBV7-9 to TRBJ2-7; D is possibly TRBD2 (5 bases). V was pared by 2 bases and J by 4 bases, with 21 bases between. The CDR3 spans 17 residues. Germline assignment: CDR1 SEHNR and CDR2 FQNEAQ (reference sequence).